The entry that follows covers one T cell receptor beta chain sequence. The length of the CDR3 is 15 residues. Per germline, CDR1 LGHDT and CDR2 YNNKEL (reference sequence). Trimming cost V 4 bases and J 3 bases; bases outside gene matches: 4. This entry is derived from a study of blood T cell repertoires in COVID-19. Sequencing was performed with immunoSEQ multiplex PCR; in TCRdb, only in-frame clones are kept and a portion is missing. The table shows 210,000 or so clones, with 70% to 90% occurring only once. The chain is built from TRBV3-1 (or the pseudogene TRBV3-2) and TRBJ1-4; 8 positions match TRBD1. Material for sequencing was peripheral blood. The receptor's source is a man aged 50 or older with acute or convalescent COVID-19. The CDR3 DNA reads as TGTGCCAGCAGCCCTTTCAGGGGGCCTAATGAAAAACTGTTTTTT. Translated: CASSPFRGPNEKLFF.